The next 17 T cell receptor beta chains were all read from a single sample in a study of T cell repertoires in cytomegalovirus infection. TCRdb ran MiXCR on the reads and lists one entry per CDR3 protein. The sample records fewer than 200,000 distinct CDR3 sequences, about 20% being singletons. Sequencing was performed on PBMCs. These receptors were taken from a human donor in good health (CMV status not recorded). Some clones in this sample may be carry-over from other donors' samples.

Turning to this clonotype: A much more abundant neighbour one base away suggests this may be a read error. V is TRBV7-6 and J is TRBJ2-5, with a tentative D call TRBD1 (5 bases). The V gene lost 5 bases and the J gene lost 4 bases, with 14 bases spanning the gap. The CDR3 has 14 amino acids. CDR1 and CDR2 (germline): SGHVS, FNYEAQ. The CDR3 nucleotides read TGTGCCAGCAGCGAAACAAGGGGCGGAGAGACCCAGTACTTC. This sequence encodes CASSETRGGETQYF.

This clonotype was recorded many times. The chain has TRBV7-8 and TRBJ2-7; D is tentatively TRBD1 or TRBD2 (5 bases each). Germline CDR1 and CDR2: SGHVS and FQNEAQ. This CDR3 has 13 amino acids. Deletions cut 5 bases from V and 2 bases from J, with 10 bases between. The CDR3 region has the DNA TGTGCCAGCAGCGACGGGACGGCCTACGAGCAGTACTTC. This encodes CASSDGTAYEQYF.

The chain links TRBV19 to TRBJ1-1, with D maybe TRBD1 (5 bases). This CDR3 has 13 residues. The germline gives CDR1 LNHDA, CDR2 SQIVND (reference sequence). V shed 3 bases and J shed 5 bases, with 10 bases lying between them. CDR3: CASSIKGVTEAFF. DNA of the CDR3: TGTGCCAGTAGTATTAAAGGGGTTACTGAAGCTTTCTTT.

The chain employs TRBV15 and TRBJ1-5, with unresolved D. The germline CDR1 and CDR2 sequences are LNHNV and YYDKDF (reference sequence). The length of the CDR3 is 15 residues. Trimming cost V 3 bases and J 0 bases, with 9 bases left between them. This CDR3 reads CATSRGTFSNQPQHF. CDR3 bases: TGTGCCACCAGCAGGGGAACTTTTAGCAATCAGCCCCAGCATTTT.

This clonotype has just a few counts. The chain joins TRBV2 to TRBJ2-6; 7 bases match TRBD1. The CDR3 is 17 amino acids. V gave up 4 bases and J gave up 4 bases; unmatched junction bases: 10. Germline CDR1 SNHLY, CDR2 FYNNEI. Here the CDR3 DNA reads TGTGCCAGCAGTGCGGGAAGACAGGGAGCGGGGGCCAACGTCCTGACTTTC. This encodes CASSAGRQGAGANVLTF. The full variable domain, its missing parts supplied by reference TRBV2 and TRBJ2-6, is EPEVTQTPSHQVTQMGQEVILRCVPISNHLYFYWYRQILGQKVEFLVSFYNNEISEKSEIFDDQFSVERPDGSNFTLKIRSTKLEDSAMYFCASSAGRQGAGANVLTFGAGSRLTVL.

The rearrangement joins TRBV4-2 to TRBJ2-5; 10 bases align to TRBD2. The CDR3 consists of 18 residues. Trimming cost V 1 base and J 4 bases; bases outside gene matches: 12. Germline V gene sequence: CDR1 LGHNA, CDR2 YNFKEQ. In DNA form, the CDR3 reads TGTGCCAGCAGCCAAGCTGGGGCAGCGGGAGGGCCGGGAGAGACCCAGTACTTC. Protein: CASSQAGAAGGPGETQYF.

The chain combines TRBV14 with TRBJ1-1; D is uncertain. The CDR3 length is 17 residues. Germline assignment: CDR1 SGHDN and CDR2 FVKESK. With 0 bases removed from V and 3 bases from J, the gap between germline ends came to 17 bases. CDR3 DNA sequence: TGTGCCAGCAGCCAAGAAATTCCCCAAAAACAGCACACTGAAGCTTTCTTT. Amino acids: CASSQEIPQKQHTEAFF. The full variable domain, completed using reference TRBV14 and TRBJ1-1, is EAGVTQFPSHSVIEKGQTVTLRCDPISGHDNLYWYRRVMGKEIKFLLHFVKESKQDESGMPNNRFLAERTGGTYSTLKVQPAELEDSGVYFCASSQEIPQKQHTEAFFGQGTRLTVV.

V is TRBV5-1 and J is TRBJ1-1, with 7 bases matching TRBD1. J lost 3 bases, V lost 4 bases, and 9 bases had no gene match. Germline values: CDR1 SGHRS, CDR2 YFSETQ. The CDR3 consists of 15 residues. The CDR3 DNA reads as TGCGCCAGCAGCCCGGATGGAAGGGGGCACACTGAAGCTTTCTTT. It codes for CASSPDGRGHTEAFF.

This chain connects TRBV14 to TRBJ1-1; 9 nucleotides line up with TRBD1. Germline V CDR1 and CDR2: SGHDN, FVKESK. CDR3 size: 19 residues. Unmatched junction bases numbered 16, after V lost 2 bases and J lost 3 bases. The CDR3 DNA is TGTGCCAGCAGCCAACGACTCCGAGTTGGGACAGGGAGGTACACTGAAGCTTTCTTT. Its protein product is CASSQRLRVGTGRYTEAFF.

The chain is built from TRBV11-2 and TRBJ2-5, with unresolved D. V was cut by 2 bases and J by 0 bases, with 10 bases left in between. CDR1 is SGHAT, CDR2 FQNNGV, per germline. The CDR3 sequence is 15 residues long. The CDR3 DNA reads TGTGCCAGCAGCTTACACCTCCGGGACCAAGAGACCCAGTACTTC. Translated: CASSLHLRDQETQYF.

Written as DNA, the CDR3 is TGTGCCAGCAAGGCGGGGGCGACCTACGAGCAGTACTTC. It encodes CASKAGATYEQYF. The rearrangement joins TRBV2 to TRBJ2-7; D is perhaps TRBD2 (7 bases). V was shortened by 7 bases and J by 2 bases, with 12 bases between the two germline ends. The CDR3 is 13 amino acids. Per the germline V gene, CDR1 is SNHLY and CDR2 is FYNNEI. Supplemented by reference TRBV2 and TRBJ2-7, the full variable domain reads EPEVTQTPSHQVTQMGQEVILRCVPISNHLYFYWYRQILGQKVEFLVSFYNNEISEKSEIFDDQFSVERPDGSNFTLKIRSTKLEDSAMYFCASKAGATYEQYFGPGTRLTVT.

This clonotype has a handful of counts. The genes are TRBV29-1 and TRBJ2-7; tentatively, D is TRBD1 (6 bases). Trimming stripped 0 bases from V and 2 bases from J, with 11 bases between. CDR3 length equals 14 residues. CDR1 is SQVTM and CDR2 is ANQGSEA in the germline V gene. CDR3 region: CSVEDRTATYEQYF. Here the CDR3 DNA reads TGCAGCGTTGAAGATCGGACAGCCACCTACGAGCAGTACTTC.

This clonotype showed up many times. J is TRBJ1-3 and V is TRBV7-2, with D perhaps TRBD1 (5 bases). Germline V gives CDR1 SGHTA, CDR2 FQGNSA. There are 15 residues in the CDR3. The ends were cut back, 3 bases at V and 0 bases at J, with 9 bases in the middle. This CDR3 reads CASSLQGRSGNTIYF. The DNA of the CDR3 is TGTGCCAGCAGCTTGCAGGGCCGCTCTGGAAACACCATATATTTT. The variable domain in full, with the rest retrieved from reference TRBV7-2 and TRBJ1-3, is GAGVSQSPSNKVTEKGKDVELRCDPISGHTALYWYRQSLGQGLEFLIYFQGNSAPDKSGLPSDRFSAERTGGSVSTLTIQRTQQEDSAVYLCASSLQGRSGNTIYFGEGSWLTVV.

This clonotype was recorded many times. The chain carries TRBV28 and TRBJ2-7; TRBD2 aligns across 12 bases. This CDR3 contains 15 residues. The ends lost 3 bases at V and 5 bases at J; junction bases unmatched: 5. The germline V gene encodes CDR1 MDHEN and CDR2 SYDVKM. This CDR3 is CASSFRLAGVNEQYF. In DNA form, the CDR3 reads TGTGCCAGCAGTTTCCGACTAGCGGGAGTGAACGAGCAGTACTTC.

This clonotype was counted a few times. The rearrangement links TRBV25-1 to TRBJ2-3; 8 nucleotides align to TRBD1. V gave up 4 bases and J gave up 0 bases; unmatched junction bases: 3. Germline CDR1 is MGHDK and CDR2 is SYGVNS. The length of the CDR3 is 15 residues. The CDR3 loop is CASSADRASTDTQYF. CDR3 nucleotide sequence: TGTGCCAGCAGTGCGGACAGGGCAAGCACAGATACGCAGTATTTT.

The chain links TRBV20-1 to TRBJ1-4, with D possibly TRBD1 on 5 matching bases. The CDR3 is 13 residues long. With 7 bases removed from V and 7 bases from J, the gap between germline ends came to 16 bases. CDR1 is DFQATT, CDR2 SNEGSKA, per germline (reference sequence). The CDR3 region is CSVLGGDGEKLFF. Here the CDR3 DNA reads TGCAGTGTGCTGGGGGGGGATGGTGAAAAACTGTTTTTT.

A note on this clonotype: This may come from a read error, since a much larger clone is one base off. The CDR3 nucleotides read TGTGCCAGCAGCTCCCGACAGAGCGGGCAGCCCCAGCATTTT. This codes for CASSSRQSGQPQHF. This rearrangement joins TRBV7-2 to TRBJ1-5, with D tentatively TRBD1 (5 bases). The V gene lost 4 bases and the J gene lost 7 bases, with 14 bases spanning the gap. Germline CDR1 and CDR2: SGHTA and FQGNSA. The CDR3 is 14 amino acids.